Each of the 29 T cell receptor beta chains below was sequenced from the same sample in a study of shared clonotypes between healthy human individuals. Assay used: immunoSEQ multiplex PCR; TCRdb lists only in-frame clones, some missing. The repertoire includes a few hundred thousand clones, roughly 97% of them detected once, and around 0.057% sits in the top ten. Sequenced sample: naive CD4+ T cells sorted from blood. Regarding subset: CD45RA+ positively selected. The receptor set was obtained from a young woman in good health.

As concerns this clone: The junction does not match germline at one end; this may be a read error. This chain's CDR3 is CSAKPGDRVF. The DNA for the CDR3 is TGCAGTGCAAAACCGGGGGACAGGGTCTTC. J is TRBJ1-2 and V is TRBV20-1, with 9 bases lining up with TRBD1. Per the germline V gene, CDR1 is DFQATT and CDR2 is SNEGSKA (reference sequence). The CDR3 loop spans 10 amino acids.

The chain links TRBV30 to TRBJ2-2; TRBD1 aligns across 7 bases. Looked up from germline, CDR1 is GTSNPN and CDR2 is SVGIG (reference sequence). J lost 4 bases, V lost 3 bases, and 2 bases had no gene match. CDR3 length: 13 residues. The CDR3 bases are TGTGCCTGGAGCAGGGGGATCACCGGGGAGCTGTTTTTT. Translating it yields CAWSRGITGELFF.

The chain recombines TRBV7-3 with TRBJ2-2, with 7 positions matching TRBD1. Trimming removed 5 bases from V and 1 base from J; junction bases left unmatched: 4. The CDR3 has 15 amino acids. Germline values: CDR1 SGHTA, CDR2 FQGTGA. The CDR3 region has the DNA TGTGCCAGCAGCCCCCGGACAGGGAACACCGGGGAGCTGTTTTTT. As protein: CASSPRTGNTGELFF.

The V gene is TRBV28, the J gene TRBJ2-7, with TRBD2 matching 7 bases. CDR1 and CDR2 from the germline V gene are MDHEN and SYDVKM. The CDR3 length is 15 residues. V was pared by 5 bases and J by 0 bases, with 7 bases of the junction left unmatched. The CDR3, as DNA: TGTGCCAGCAGTCCATCTAGCGGAGGCTCCTACGAGCAGTACTTC. Translation: CASSPSSGGSYEQYF.

J is TRBJ2-5 and V is TRBV18, with 8 bases identical to TRBD1. CDR3 length: 16 amino acids. Germline V gives CDR1 KGHSH, CDR2 LQKENI. V was pared by 5 bases and J by 5 bases, with 13 bases of the junction left unmatched. Here the CDR3 reads CASSSSTGAPRETQYF. The CDR3 DNA reads as TGTGCCAGCTCAAGCTCGACAGGGGCACCCCGGGAGACCCAGTACTTC.

This rearrangement joins TRBV5-8 to TRBJ2-1, with D unresolved. V lost 0 bases, J lost 9 bases, and 10 bases lay in between. The CDR3 consists of 13 residues. Germline V gene data show CDR1 as SGHTS and CDR2 as YDEGEE. The CDR3 coding sequence is TGTGCCAGCAGCTTGGGCGGCGGCCGTGAGCAGTTCTTC. Translated: CASSLGGGREQFF. Filled out from reference TRBV5-8 and TRBJ2-1, the complete variable domain reads EAGVTQSPTHLIKTRGQQATLRCSPISGHTSVYWYQQALGLGLQFLLWYDEGEERNRGNFPPRFSGRQFPNYSSELNVNALELEDSALYLCASSLGGGREQFFGPGTRLTVL.

The chain couples TRBV2 to TRBJ2-7; 9 nucleotides align to TRBD1. The CDR3 is 14 residues long. The trim removed 4 bases at V and 4 bases at J, leaving 5 bases unmatched. From germline, CDR1 is SNHLY and CDR2 FYNNEI. CDR3: CASSVDRGRYEQYF. The CDR3 region has the DNA TGTGCCAGCAGTGTAGACAGGGGGAGGTACGAGCAGTACTTC.

The genes are TRBV6-5 and TRBJ2-3; tentative D call: TRBD1 (5 bases). Germline lookup yields CDR1 MNHEY and CDR2 SVGAGI. V was pared by 3 bases and J by 2 bases, with 12 bases between. CDR3 length: 15 residues. The chain's CDR3 is CASSYSGIPTDTQYF. DNA for the CDR3: TGTGCCAGCAGTTATTCAGGGATTCCCACAGATACGCAGTATTTT.

The CDR3 is CAWSSGGSSYNEQFF. The CDR3 DNA is TGTGCCTGGAGCAGTGGAGGGAGCTCCTACAATGAGCAGTTCTTC. This chain uses TRBV30 with TRBJ2-1; the D gene is possibly TRBD2 (6 bases). Between the trimmed V and J ends, which lost 3 bases and 0 bases, there was a span of 12 bases. CDR3 length: 15 amino acids. Germline CDR1 and CDR2: GTSNPN and SVGIG (reference sequence).

The V call is TRBV6-5, the J call TRBJ2-7; 11 positions match TRBD2. The CDR3 is made up of 14 amino acids. The germline gives CDR1 MNHEY, CDR2 SVGAGI. With 6 bases clipped from V and 9 bases from J, the junction kept 10 bases outside the gene matches. Here the CDR3 DNA reads TGTGCCAGCAGCTCCGGGACTAGCGGCAGTTCGCAGTACTTC. It translates to CASSSGTSGSSQYF.

About this clone: The same CDR3 can be traced to other DNA sequences in this sample. CDR3 region: CASSSGSSYNEQFF. The CDR3 DNA sequence: TGTGCCAGTAGTAGCGGGAGCTCCTACAATGAGCAGTTCTTC. The genes are TRBV19 and TRBJ2-1; 7 positions agree with TRBD2. The CDR3 spans 14 residues. V trimming: 4 bases; J trimming: 0 bases; junction bases outside the gene matches: 0. Germline V gene sequence: CDR1 LNHDA, CDR2 SQIVND (reference sequence).

The chain has TRBV9 and TRBJ2-1, with D possibly TRBD2 on 6 matching bases. The CDR3 is 16 residues long. In germline, CDR1 is SGDLS, CDR2 YYNGEE. The ends were cut back, 3 bases at V and 3 bases at J, with 16 bases in the middle. The CDR3, as DNA: TGTGCCAGCAGCGCTACGGGGGTTTTTAGCTACAATGAGCAGTTCTTC. This translates into CASSATGVFSYNEQFF. Together with reference TRBV9 and TRBJ2-1, the CDR3 gives the full variable domain: DSGVTQTPKHLITATGQRVTLRCSPRSGDLSVYWYQQSLDQGLQFLIQYYNGEERAKGNILERFSAQQFPDLHSELNLSSLELGDSALYFCASSATGVFSYNEQFFGPGTRLTVL.

Remarks on this clone: This sample also contains other DNA sequences that code for the same CDR3. The rearrangement uses TRBV5-1 and TRBJ2-1, with 10 bases lining up with TRBD2. V gave up 4 bases and J gave up 5 bases; unmatched junction bases: 3. The CDR3 consists of 14 residues. Germline CDR1 and CDR2: SGHRS and YFSETQ. The CDR3 sequence is CASSRTSGNNEQFF. Here the CDR3 DNA reads TGCGCCAGCAGCAGGACTAGCGGAAACAATGAGCAGTTCTTC. Together with reference TRBV5-1 and TRBJ2-1, the CDR3 gives the full variable domain: KAGVTQTPRYLIKTRGQQVTLSCSPISGHRSVSWYQQTPGQGLQFLFEYFSETQRNKGNFPGRFSGRQFSNSRSEMNVSTLELGDSALYLCASSRTSGNNEQFFGPGTRLTVL.

The chain carries TRBV15 and TRBJ2-7; perhaps TRBD1 as D (6 bases). The CDR3 runs to 13 residues. From germline, CDR1 is LNHNV and CDR2 YYDKDF (reference sequence). V shed 0 bases and J shed 6 bases, with 9 bases lying between them. The CDR3 sequence is CATSRESGAEQYF. The DNA for the CDR3 is TGTGCCACCAGCAGAGAGTCAGGGGCCGAGCAGTACTTC. The full variable domain, with the rest looked up from reference TRBV15 and TRBJ2-7, is DAMVIQNPRYQVTQFGKPVTLSCSQTLNHNVMYWYQQKSSQAPKLLFHYYDKDFNNEADTPDNFQSRRPNTSFCFLDIRSPGLGDTAMYLCATSRESGAEQYFGPGTRLTVT.

The chain carries TRBV18 and TRBJ2-2, with 13 bases fitting TRBD2. CDR3 size: 17 residues. V was pared by 3 bases and J by 2 bases, with 3 bases of the junction left unmatched. Germline V lookup: CDR1 KGHSH, CDR2 LQKENI. The chain's CDR3 is CASSPRTSGGNTGELFF. Here the CDR3 DNA reads TGTGCCAGCTCACCCAGGACTAGCGGGGGAAACACCGGGGAGCTGTTTTTT.

V and J are TRBV7-8 and TRBJ1-3; D is unclear. This CDR3 comprises 16 residues. Trimming shortened V by 2 bases and J by 2 bases, and 13 bases separated the two germline ends. The germline CDR1 and CDR2 sequences are SGHVS and FQNEAQ. CDR3: CASSLRSGSTGNTIYF. The CDR3 DNA follows: TGTGCCAGCAGCTTAAGGTCGGGGTCTACTGGAAACACCATATATTTT.

The genes are TRBV2 and TRBJ2-7; perhaps TRBD2 as D (5 bases). This CDR3 comprises 13 residues. Germline-derived CDR1 and CDR2 are SNHLY and FYNNEI. V was pared by 6 bases and J by 2 bases, with 11 bases between. The CDR3 DNA reads TGTGCCAGCAGGCGGGCCGAGACCTACGAGCAGTACTTC. It encodes CASRRAETYEQYF.

The chain links TRBV5-6 to TRBJ2-5, with TRBD1 matching over 9 bases. Per germline, CDR1 SGHDT and CDR2 YYEEEE. Trimming took 4 bases from V and 5 from J; bases not matched to a gene: 6. This CDR3 contains 14 residues. CDR3 coding DNA: TGTGCCAGCAGCACTACAGGGGGCCTGGAGACCCAGTACTTC. Its protein is CASSTTGGLETQYF.

The chain is built from TRBV28 and TRBJ2-7; perhaps TRBD1 as D (6 bases). The CDR3 runs to 12 residues. Deletions cut 11 bases from V and 0 bases from J, with 11 bases between. Looked up from germline, CDR1 is MDHEN and CDR2 is SYDVKM. CDR3 nucleotide sequence: TGTGCCGCAGGGGCCAGCTCCTACGAGCAGTACTTC. This sequence encodes CAAGASSYEQYF.

This rearrangement joins TRBV2 to TRBJ2-7; D not resolved. V lost 3 bases and J 0 bases, leaving 9 bases between the germline ends. CDR1 is SNHLY, CDR2 FYNNEI, per germline. The CDR3 sequence is 14 residues long. The CDR3, as DNA: TGTGCCAGCAGTGAGGAACTGGTCTCCTACGAGCAGTACTTC. It translates to CASSEELVSYEQYF.

The chain uses TRBV5-1 and TRBJ2-3; D uncertain. CDR1 and CDR2 (germline): SGHRS, YFSETQ. CDR3 length equals 15 residues. V gave up 0 bases and J gave up 3 bases, with 11 bases separating them. The CDR3 spells CASSLDSPGTDTQYF. DNA of the CDR3: TGCGCCAGCAGCTTGGATAGCCCCGGGACAGATACGCAGTATTTT.

The V and J genes are TRBV29-1 and TRBJ2-7, with D possibly called TRBD1 or TRBD2 (5 bases each). The CDR3 runs to 13 residues. CDR1 is SQVTM, CDR2 ANQGSEA, per germline. Trimming removed 3 bases at V and 4 bases at J, with 13 bases between. This CDR3 is CSVDGDPPYEQYF. Here the CDR3 DNA reads TGCAGCGTTGACGGGGACCCACCTTACGAGCAGTACTTC.

The rearrangement joins TRBV4-2 to TRBJ1-5, with D possibly being TRBD1 (5 bases). Per germline, CDR1 LGHNA and CDR2 YNFKEQ. Trimming cost V 6 bases and J 1 base, with 10 bases left between them. The CDR3 extends over 14 amino acids. The CDR3 coding sequence is TGTGCCAGCAGACAATCAGGGAGCAATCAGCCCCAGCATTTT. Translating gives CASRQSGSNQPQHF.

This chain links TRBV6-6 with TRBJ1-2; 7 positions match TRBD1. Germline CDR1 reads MNHNY; CDR2 reads SVGAGI (reference sequence). V lost 2 bases and J lost 12; bases outside the gene matches: 9. This CDR3 has 13 amino acids. Written as DNA, the CDR3 is TGTGCCAGCAGTTACGTACAGGGGCTTCTAAACACCTTC. This translates into CASSYVQGLLNTF.

This chain uses TRBV5-1 with TRBJ2-7; a weak D match, TRBD1 (6 bases). Trimming shortened V by 7 bases and J by 4 bases, and 18 bases separated the two germline ends. The CDR3 contains 14 residues. Germline V gene data show CDR1 as SGHRS and CDR2 as YFSETQ. The CDR3 region has the DNA TGCGCCAGCTCTTCGGCAGGGGACCCATACGAGCAGTACTTC. Translation: CASSSAGDPYEQYF.

The CDR3 spells CASSQDEGWRTASYNEQFF. Written as DNA, the CDR3 is TGCGCCAGCAGCCAAGATGAGGGGTGGAGGACCGCCTCCTACAATGAGCAGTTCTTC. The chain has TRBV4-1 and TRBJ2-1; D may match TRBD1 or TRBD2 (5 bases each). In germline, CDR1 is MGHRA, CDR2 YSYEKL. V was shortened by 0 bases and J by 0 bases, with 18 bases between the two germline ends. This CDR3 region has 19 residues.

The chain is built from TRBV18 and TRBJ2-6, with 7 positions matching TRBD2. CDR3 length: 18 residues. The germline V gene has CDR1 KGHSH and CDR2 LQKENI. Germline trimming cut 1 base from V and 1 base from J; bases unmatched to any gene: 7. Written as DNA, the CDR3 is TGTGCCAGCTCACCACGTCAAACGGGAGGTTCTGGGGCCAACGTCCTGACTTTC. Protein sequence: CASSPRQTGGSGANVLTF.

This chain connects TRBV15 to TRBJ2-1, with D hard to call. Germline loops: CDR1 LNHNV, CDR2 YYDKDF (reference sequence). The CDR3 is 16 residues long. Trimming left V 0 bases short and J 0 bases short, with 9 bases between. The CDR3 reads CATSRERIFSYNEQFF. The CDR3 DNA reads TGTGCCACCAGCAGAGAAAGGATATTCTCCTACAATGAGCAGTTCTTC.

This chain joins TRBV25-1 and TRBJ2-1; D gene ambiguous. Germline loops: CDR1 MGHDK, CDR2 SYGVNS. CDR3 length: 12 amino acids. Trimming left V 3 bases short and J 2 bases short, with 2 bases between. CDR3 sequence: CASSEPYNEQFF. Written as DNA, the CDR3 is TGTGCCAGCAGTGAGCCCTACAATGAGCAGTTCTTC.